This T cell receptor (beta chain) was documented in a study of response to subunit inactivated influenza vaccine. Overall study findings and caveats: The study's authors posited that every seasonal influenza vaccination enlists few new T cells.

TCRdb re-called the RT-PCR reads through MiXCR, storing one row per CDR3 protein. The sample gives approximately 500,000 distinct CDR3 sequences, over 10% of which show up once; about an eighth is in the top ten. This clonotype occurred a few times. Its specificity is not known. This CDR3 has 15 amino acids. Germline V CDR1 and CDR2: SGHAT, FQNNGV. The ends were cut back, 0 bases at V and 8 bases at J, with 14 bases in the middle. The receptor was isolated from a man between 50 and 59 years old who received an inactivated influenza vaccine. The sample was PBMCs from blood, taken roughly 6 weeks after vaccination. The chain carries TRBV11-2 and TRBJ2-1; tentatively, D is TRBD2 (5 bases). The CDR3 DNA reads as TGTGCCAGCAGCTTAGATGGCCCTAGGACTGATGAGCAGTTCTTC. Translation gives CASSLDGPRTDEQFF.